These 27 T cell receptor beta chains were all obtained from the same sample, sequenced in a study of memory CD4+ T cells and cytomegalovirus serostatus. Single viable CD3+CD4+CD8-CD45RO+ cells were sorted as the memory CD4+ T cells. Only in-frame clones appear in the TCRdb table, and some are missing; sequencing was by immunoSEQ multiplex PCR. The sample contains under 40,000 clones, 79% of which appear only once. Sequenced sample: memory CD4+ T cells from blood. The receptors here all came from an adult in good health and CMV-seropositive.

V is TRBV28 and J is TRBJ2-5; the D gene is possibly TRBD2 (5 bases). The germline CDR1 and CDR2 sequences are MDHEN and SYDVKM. The V end lost 4 bases, the J end lost 13 bases, and 16 bases lay between the germline ends. The CDR3 runs to 12 residues. The CDR3 coding sequence is TGTGCCAGCAGTTCGCCCCCGGGGAGTCGGTACTTC. Its translation: CASSSPPGSRYF.

V usage is TRBV7-2 and J usage is TRBJ1-5, with 7 bases identical to TRBD1. The CDR3 is 15 amino acids. With V trimmed by 5 bases and J by 3 bases, 7 bases remained unmatched. Germline-derived CDR1 and CDR2 are SGHTA and FQGNSA. CDR3 amino acids: CASSELGTANQPQHF. CDR3 sequence (DNA): TGTGCCAGCAGCGAACTGGGGACAGCCAATCAGCCCCAGCATTTT.

The V call is TRBV5-1, the J call TRBJ2-1, with 8 bases fitting TRBD1. This CDR3 has 13 residues. CDR1 is SGHRS, CDR2 YFSETQ, per germline. The V gene end was trimmed by 4 bases and the J gene end by 10 bases; junction bases not matched to a gene: 7. The CDR3, as DNA: TGCGCCAGCAGCGTAAGGACAGGGAGGGAGCAGTTCTTC. Amino acid sequence: CASSVRTGREQFF.

There are a few counts of this clone. The chain links TRBV19 to TRBJ2-7; maybe TRBD2 (6 bases). Germline V CDR1 and CDR2: LNHDA, SQIVND (reference sequence). V was shortened by 6 bases and J by 0 bases, with 18 bases between the two germline ends. This CDR3 is 16 amino acids long. The CDR3 loop is CASSPGSGGSSYEQYF. The CDR3 DNA reads as TGTGCCAGTAGCCCCGGGTCAGGAGGGTCCTCCTACGAGCAGTACTTC.

V is TRBV2 and J is TRBJ1-6; tentative D call: TRBD1 (5 bases). The germline V and J ends were trimmed by 7 bases and 8 bases, with 15 bases remaining between them. CDR3 length: 14 residues. The germline V gene encodes CDR1 SNHLY and CDR2 FYNNEI. DNA of the CDR3: TGTGCCAGCATCCGGGCACTGGGGGATTCACCCCTCCACTTT. Encoded protein: CASIRALGDSPLHF.

This clone has a handful of counts. The chain couples TRBV4-1 to TRBJ1-6, with TRBD1 matching over 9 bases. V lost 5 bases and J lost 8; bases outside the gene matches: 4. The V gene's germline CDR1 is MGHRA and CDR2 YSYEKL. This CDR3 contains 14 residues. The DNA for the CDR3 is TGCGCCAGCAGCGTCCGGGACAGGGATTCACCCCTCCACTTT. Protein: CASSVRDRDSPLHF.

V usage is TRBV9 and J usage is TRBJ1-1; weak D call: TRBD1 (5 bases). CDR1 is SGDLS and CDR2 is YYNGEE in the germline V gene. The CDR3 covers 16 residues. Trimming took off 4 bases at V and 0 bases at J, with 16 bases between the two ends. The chain's CDR3 is CASSPQAGFMNTEAFF. CDR3 DNA: TGTGCCAGCAGCCCCCAGGCAGGGTTCATGAACACTGAAGCTTTCTTT.

This clone is labeled as medium-sized (0.01 to 0.1%). The rearrangement joins TRBV10-3 to TRBJ1-2, with unresolved D. CDR3 length: 15 amino acids. The germline V and J ends were trimmed by 0 bases and 5 bases, with 13 bases remaining between them. Germline CDR1 is ENHRY and CDR2 is SYGVKD. The CDR3 DNA sequence: TGTGCCATCAGTGAGTCGCTGGTGACAAGATATGGCTACACCTTC. Translated, it gives CAISESLVTRYGYTF.

This chain links TRBV28 with TRBJ2-1, with TRBD2 matching over 7 bases. This CDR3 is built from 16 residues. The ends lost 5 bases at V and 0 bases at J; junction bases unmatched: 7. Looked up from germline, CDR1 is MDHEN and CDR2 is SYDVKM. CDR3 in DNA: TGTGCCAGCAGTGTCGGGGGGACGGGCTCCTACAATGAGCAGTTCTTC. This sequence encodes CASSVGGTGSYNEQFF.

V is TRBV5-1 and J is TRBJ2-1; TRBD2 is a possible D gene (5 bases). Germline lookup yields CDR1 SGHRS and CDR2 YFSETQ. The CDR3 loop spans 14 amino acids. With 0 bases removed from V and 7 bases from J, the gap between germline ends came to 11 bases. In DNA, the CDR3 is TGCGCCAGCAGCTTGGTGAGTGGCGGGAATGAGCAGTTCTTC. Its translation is CASSLVSGGNEQFF.

This chain connects TRBV9 to TRBJ2-7; 7 bases align to TRBD2. Germline trimming cut 1 base from V and 5 bases from J; bases unmatched to any gene: 9. The CDR3 has 15 amino acids. Germline V CDR1 and CDR2: SGDLS, YYNGEE. This chain's CDR3 is CASSVSPGGGNEQYF. The CDR3 DNA sequence: TGTGCCAGCAGCGTAAGCCCTGGGGGGGGGAACGAGCAGTACTTC.

This clone was seen just once. The CDR3 nucleotides are TGTGCCAGCAGCCAAGCCGCTAGCGGCACCACCGGGGAGCTGTTTTTT. This translates into CASSQAASGTTGELFF. The chain joins TRBV4-2 to TRBJ2-2, with 7 bases aligning to TRBD2. The CDR3 sequence is 16 residues long. The germline V gene encodes CDR1 LGHNA and CDR2 YNFKEQ. V trimming: 1 base; J trimming: 4 bases; junction bases outside the gene matches: 6.

The chain uses TRBV7-9 and TRBJ1-4, with D perhaps matching TRBD1 (6 bases). The CDR3 runs 15 residues. Trimming removed 6 bases from V and 5 bases from J, with 16 bases in between. Germline assignment: CDR1 SEHNR and CDR2 FQNEAQ (reference sequence). The CDR3 DNA follows: TGTGCCAGCAGTCCCCTCGGGGGCGGAAATGAAAAACTGTTTTTT. This gives the protein CASSPLGGGNEKLFF.

A single count supports this clone. The chain is built from TRBV9 and TRBJ1-3; D gene unclear. This CDR3 contains 16 residues. Germline V gene data show CDR1 as SGDLS and CDR2 as YYNGEE. The V end lost 3 bases, the J end lost 8 bases, and 21 bases lay between the germline ends. The CDR3 here is CASSAGRASMADTIYF. The CDR3 nucleotides are TGTGCCAGCAGCGCAGGCCGGGCCTCTATGGCGGACACCATATATTTT.

V gene TRBV5-6 combines with J gene TRBJ2-4; TRBD2 matches 8 bases. Germline V gene sequence: CDR1 SGHDT, CDR2 YYEEEE. Unmatched junction bases numbered 3, after V lost 2 bases and J lost 8 bases. The CDR3 is 13 residues long. The CDR3 DNA sequence: TGTGCCAGCAGCTTTCCGGGGGGGGACATTCAGTACTTC. The encoded protein is CASSFPGGDIQYF.

Comment on this clone: This sample also contains other DNA sequences that code for the same CDR3. The V gene is TRBV28, the J gene TRBJ2-1; 10 positions match TRBD2. Trimming at V came to 2 bases and at J to 6 bases, leaving 4 bases not matched to a gene. The germline V gene encodes CDR1 MDHEN and CDR2 SYDVKM. This CDR3 comprises 15 residues. CDR3 nucleotides: TGTGCCAGCAGTTTAGGGGCTAGCGGGAGCAATGAGCAGTTCTTC. Its translation: CASSLGASGSNEQFF.

This rearrangement joins TRBV6-1 to TRBJ2-1; TRBD2 matches 7 bases. The CDR3 runs 15 residues. CDR1 is MNHNS, CDR2 SASEGT, per germline. Trimming removed 0 bases from V and 6 bases from J; junction bases left unmatched: 5. The CDR3 spells CASSEAAGVPNEQFF. In DNA form, the CDR3 reads TGTGCCAGCAGTGAAGCGGCGGGGGTTCCCAATGAGCAGTTCTTC.

The chain is built from TRBV10-3 and TRBJ1-5; D not certain. Trimming took off 0 bases at V and 4 bases at J, with 7 bases between the two ends. The CDR3 totals 14 residues. The germline V gene encodes CDR1 ENHRY and CDR2 SYGVKD. The CDR3 reads CAISESPANQPQHF. DNA of the CDR3: TGTGCCATCAGTGAGTCACCGGCTAATCAGCCCCAGCATTTT.

The rearrangement joins TRBV2 to TRBJ1-1; D is perhaps TRBD1 (5 bases). Trimming pared 9 bases from V and 0 bases from J, leaving 11 bases between. The CDR3 has 13 residues. Germline V CDR1 and CDR2: SNHLY, FYNNEI. The CDR3 region is CASHRLLNTEAFF. The CDR3 nucleotides read TGTGCCAGTCACAGGTTATTGAACACTGAAGCTTTCTTT.

This chain joins TRBV29-1 and TRBJ2-3; D is tentatively TRBD1 or TRBD2 (5 bases each). Between the trimmed V and J ends, which lost 7 bases and 2 bases, there was a span of 13 bases. CDR1 and CDR2 from the germline V gene are SQVTM and ANQGSEA. The CDR3 is made up of 13 amino acids. In DNA form, the CDR3 reads TGCAGCGCCGTTCGGGACCCCACAGATACGCAGTATTTT. Protein product: CSAVRDPTDTQYF.

J is TRBJ2-3 and V is TRBV2, with D tentatively TRBD1 (6 bases). V was pared by 4 bases and J by 0 bases, with 20 bases between. Germline CDR1 SNHLY, CDR2 FYNNEI. The CDR3 extends over 18 amino acids. This CDR3 reads CASSARQAQQTSTDTQYF. For the CDR3, the DNA is TGTGCCAGCAGTGCACGACAGGCCCAACAAACTAGCACAGATACGCAGTATTTT. The full variable domain, rest sourced from reference TRBV2 and TRBJ2-3, is EPEVTQTPSHQVTQMGQEVILRCVPISNHLYFYWYRQILGQKVEFLVSFYNNEISEKSEIFDDQFSVERPDGSNFTLKIRSTKLEDSAMYFCASSARQAQQTSTDTQYFGPGTRLTVL.

The J gene is TRBJ1-2, the V gene TRBV28; D not certain. CDR1 MDHEN and CDR2 SYDVKM come from the germline V gene. With 4 bases removed from V and 8 bases from J, the gap between germline ends came to 11 bases. The CDR3 contains 12 residues. CDR3: CASSSGIRGYTF. The CDR3 DNA reads TGTGCCAGCAGTTCGGGCATACGAGGCTACACCTTC.

The chain has TRBV7-6 and TRBJ1-1, with TRBD1 matching over 9 bases. The CDR3 is made up of 14 amino acids. Germline V gene data show CDR1 as SGHVS and CDR2 as FNYEAQ. The ends lost 1 base at V and 3 bases at J; junction bases unmatched: 0. CDR3 region: CASSLGQGDTEAFF. CDR3 sequence (DNA): TGTGCCAGCAGCTTAGGACAGGGGGACACTGAAGCTTTCTTT.

V usage is TRBV29-1 and J usage is TRBJ2-1; 9 bases match TRBD2. The CDR3 length is 16 residues. Germline CDR1 SQVTM, CDR2 ANQGSEA. V gave up 6 bases and J gave up 0 bases; unmatched junction bases: 9. This CDR3 reads CSVIAGASSSYNEQFF. Written as DNA, the CDR3 is TGCAGCGTAATAGCGGGGGCTTCAAGCTCCTACAATGAGCAGTTCTTC.

This sequence joins TRBV9 and TRBJ1-1; tentative D call: TRBD1 (5 bases). The germline CDR1 and CDR2 sequences are SGDLS and YYNGEE. Between the trimmed V and J ends, which lost 0 bases and 8 bases, there was a span of 11 bases. CDR3 size: 13 residues. CDR3 in DNA: TGTGCCAGCAGCGTAGACGGGGGACCAGAAGCTTTCTTT. Its translation is CASSVDGGPEAFF.

This chain links TRBV6-5 with TRBJ1-2, with D unresolved. Germline assignment: CDR1 MNHEY and CDR2 SVGAGI. CDR3 size: 13 residues. Trimming removed 5 bases at V and 8 bases at J, with 15 bases between. The CDR3 bases are TGTGCCAGCAGTGCCCCGGGCGCGGGCGGCTACACCTTC. As protein: CASSAPGAGGYTF.

This clone was detected once. At one of its ends the junction is not consistent with the germline gene, which may arise from a read error. J is TRBJ2-5 and V is TRBV11-2; perhaps TRBD1 as D (6 bases). The end of the DNA fits TRBJ2-7 better, so the J call may be wrong. The germline CDR1 and CDR2 sequences are SGHAT and FQNNGV. The CDR3 is 16 residues long. The CDR3 loop is CASTLSRGTDYYEQYF. CDR3 in DNA: TGTGCCAGCACCTTATCCAGGGGAACGGATTACTACGAGCAGTACTTC.